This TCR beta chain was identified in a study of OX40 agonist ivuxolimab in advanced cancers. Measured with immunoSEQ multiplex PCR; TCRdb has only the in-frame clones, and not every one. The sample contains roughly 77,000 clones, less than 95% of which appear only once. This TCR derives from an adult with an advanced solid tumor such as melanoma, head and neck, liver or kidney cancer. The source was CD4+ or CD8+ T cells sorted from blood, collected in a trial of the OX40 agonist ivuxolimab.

CDR3 loop: CASSPSMGGAASTGELFF. The CDR3 DNA reads as TGCGCCAGCAGCCCGTCGATGGGGGGGGCCGCATCCACCGGGGAGCTGTTTTTT. This sequence joins TRBV4-1 and TRBJ2-2, with D possibly being TRBD2 (7 bases). Germline-derived CDR1 and CDR2 are MGHRA and YSYEKL. V lost 4 bases and J lost 4, with 22 bases in between. The CDR3 sequence is 18 residues long.